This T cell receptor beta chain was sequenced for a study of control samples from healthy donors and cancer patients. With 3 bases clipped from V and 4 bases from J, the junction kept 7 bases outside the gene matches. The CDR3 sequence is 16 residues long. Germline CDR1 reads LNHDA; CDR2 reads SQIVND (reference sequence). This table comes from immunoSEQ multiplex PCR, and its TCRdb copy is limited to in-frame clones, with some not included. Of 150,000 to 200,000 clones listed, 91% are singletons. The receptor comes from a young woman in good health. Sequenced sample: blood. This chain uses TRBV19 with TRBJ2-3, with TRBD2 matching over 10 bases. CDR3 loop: CASSITSGTNSDTQYF. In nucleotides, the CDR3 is TGTGCCAGTAGTATTACTAGCGGGACCAATTCAGATACGCAGTATTTT.